This note documents a single T cell receptor (beta chain) sequence. Its cognate antigen is unknown. This record comes from a study of monozygotic twins with cystic fibrosis. Findings and caveats of the study: V usage most resembled the co-twin in 13 of 16 pairs.

The CDR3 covers 14 residues. Losses at the gene ends were 7 bases for V and 2 bases for J; bases not matched to a gene: 3. Germline loops: CDR1 LNHDA, CDR2 SQIVND (reference sequence). The method was immunoSEQ multiplex PCR; TCRdb's version includes in-frame clones alone and lacks a portion of them. Among 25,000 to 30,000 clones listed, approximately 90% were seen once. This clonotype was sampled from a girl under 10 years old with cystic fibrosis. The chain is built from TRBV19 and TRBJ2-5, with TRBD2 identical over 11 bases. The specimen sequenced was blood. The CDR3 here is CASKTSGVQETQYF. The CDR3 region has the DNA TGTGCCAGTAAGACTAGCGGGGTACAAGAGACCCAGTACTTC.